Sequencing of this T cell receptor (beta chain) was carried out in a study of human thymus T cells. As concerns this clone: Its antigen is undetermined.

Regarding the study as a whole: Highly overlapping thymic repertoires among unrelated individuals were reported in related research.

V was pared by 3 bases and J by 5 bases, with 14 bases between. The CDR3 covers 14 residues. Looked up from germline, CDR1 is SGHNT and CDR2 is YYREEE (reference sequence). From resections taken during corrective heart surgery, the thymus tissue was obtained. Among the donors, all were healthy Finnish infants having corrective surgery for congenital heart defects. Sequenced by immunoSEQ multiplex PCR; TCRdb stores in-frame clones only, minus some. The sample consists of roughly 120,000 clones, about 95% of them appearing once. This sequence was found in a boy under two years old with a congenital heart defect but otherwise immunologically healthy. Material for sequencing was thymus tissue. V and J are TRBV5-4 and TRBJ1-1, with a possible D match to TRBD1 (5 bases). The CDR3 region is CASSWADTSTEAFF. The CDR3 DNA reads as TGTGCCAGCAGCTGGGCGGACACTTCTACTGAAGCTTTCTTT. Full variable domain (remainder filled in from reference TRBV5-4 and TRBJ1-1): ETGVTQSPTHLIKTRGQQVTLRCSSQSGHNTVSWYQQALGQGPQFIFQYYREEENGRGNFPPRFSGLQFPNYSSELNVNALELDDSALYLCASSWADTSTEAFFGQGTRLTVV.